A selection of T cell receptor beta chains follows, all from one sample in a study of blood T cell repertoires in COVID-19. Profiling relied on immunoSEQ multiplex PCR, and the TCRdb table lists in-frame clones only, not all of them. Of fewer than 200,000 clones listed, just under 85% are singletons. The material sequenced was peripheral blood. These TCRs come from a woman aged 80 or older with COVID-19, enrolled during active disease. Both conserved end residues are part of each CDR3. D genes are given only for firm matches. Some rows mark clone size as missing; the rest say once, few, many or name a class of expanded clone.

CDR3,DNA,V,J,size,D
CASSGPVNTEAFF,TGTGCCAGCAGTGGTCCGGTGAACACTGAAGCTTTCTTT,TRBV2,TRBJ1-1,once,.
CASSLRVYPQHF,TGTGCCAGCAGTCTCAGGGTGTATCCCCAGCATTTT,TRBV6-5,TRBJ1-5,few,.
CSAHGVQEAFF,TGCAGTGCTCACGGGGTCCAGGAAGCTTTCTTT,TRBV20-1,TRBJ1-1,once,.
CASSLDGRTSTEAFF,TGCGCCAGCAGCTTGGATGGACGGACAAGCACTGAAGCTTTCTTT,TRBV5-1,TRBJ1-1,.,.
CASSPGGFTGELFF,TGTGCCAGTAGCCCCGGGGGGTTCACCGGGGAGCTGTTTTTT,TRBV19,TRBJ2-2,.,TRBD2
CASSQDFSVNTEAFF,TGTGCCAGCAGCCAAGATTTTTCGGTGAACACTGAAGCTTTCTTT,TRBV3-1/TRBV3-2,TRBJ1-1,.,.
CASSDRRGPILGQPQHF,TGCGCCAGCAGCGATCGCAGGGGACCAATCCTGGGGCAGCCCCAGCATTTT,TRBV10-2,TRBJ1-5,many,.
CASSKLDRGDSPLHF,TGTGCCAGCAGCAAGTTGGACAGGGGCGATTCACCCCTCCACTTT,TRBV9,TRBJ1-6,.,TRBD1
CASSYSGQGGEQYF,TGTGCCAGCAGTTACTCCGGACAGGGGGGAGAGCAGTACTTC,TRBV6-5,TRBJ2-7,.,TRBD1
CASSVASERSVADTQYF,TGTGCCAGCAGCGTAGCTTCGGAGCGGTCCGTGGCAGATACGCAGTATTTT,TRBV9,TRBJ2-3,.,.
CASSYRPSPTGVGGEQFF,TGCGCCAGCAGCTACCGACCCAGCCCGACGGGGGTGGGGGGGGAGCAGTTCTTC,TRBV5-1,TRBJ2-1,.,TRBD2
CASSRATSSPSNEKLFF,TGTGCCAGCAGCCGAGCCACGAGCTCACCTTCTAATGAAAAACTGTTTTTT,TRBV6-6,TRBJ1-4,.,.
CASKAGPTRRNTEAFF,TGTGCCAGTAAAGCAGGTCCCACCCGGCGGAACACTGAAGCTTTCTTT,TRBV19,TRBJ1-1,few,.
CASSLAAGVKETQYF,TGTGCCAGCAGCTTAGCGGCGGGGGTAAAAGAGACCCAGTACTTC,TRBV7-6,TRBJ2-5,.,TRBD2
CASREVTSYEQYF,TGTGCCAGCAGGGAGGTAACCTCCTACGAGCAGTACTTC,TRBV5-4,TRBJ2-7,once,.
CATSRGHEGYTF,TGTGCCACCAGCAGAGGACACGAAGGCTACACCTTC,TRBV15,TRBJ1-2,few,.
CASSPTGGRTEAFF,TGTGCCAGCAGCCCTACAGGGGGCAGGACTGAAGCTTTCTTT,TRBV7-3,TRBJ1-1,.,TRBD1
CASSSPGQSQHF,TGCGCCAGCAGTTCTCCCGGACAGTCCCAGCATTTT,TRBV10-2,TRBJ1-5,.,.
CASSLDSYGYTF,TGTGCCAGCAGCCTTGACAGCTATGGCTACACCTTC,TRBV12-3/TRBV12-4,TRBJ1-2,.,.
CASSPSRDTEAFF,TGTGCCAGCAGCCCTTCCCGGGACACCGAAGCTTTCTTT,TRBV7-9,TRBJ1-1,.,.
CASSYQTPTYGGELFF,TGTGCCAGCAGTTATCAGACTCCCACGTATGGCGGGGAGCTGTTTTTT,TRBV6-2/TRBV6-3,TRBJ2-2,.,.
CASSIPRGRTEAFF,TGTGCCAGTAGTATACCCAGGGGAAGAACTGAAGCTTTCTTT,TRBV19,TRBJ1-1,.,.
CASSIGHEETQYF,TGCGCCAGCAGCATAGGACACGAGGAGACCCAGTACTTC,TRBV5-1,TRBJ2-5,.,.
CASSPLHYRGGDTQYF,TGTGCCAGCAGTCCCCTGCACTATCGGGGGGGAGATACGCAGTATTTT,TRBV7-3,TRBJ2-3,.,TRBD2
CASSEYGALNTEAFF,TGTGCCAGCAGTGAATACGGAGCTTTGAACACTGAAGCTTTCTTT,TRBV2,TRBJ1-1,.,.
CASSLASGHTGELFF,TGTGCCAGCAGCTTAGCTAGCGGGCACACCGGGGAGCTGTTTTTT,TRBV11-2,TRBJ2-2,.,TRBD2
CASSRLRGGTDTQYF,TGTGCCAGCAGCCGATTACGAGGAGGGACAGATACGCAGTATTTT,TRBV2,TRBJ2-3,.,.
CASSWDGEGYGYTF,TGTGCCAGCAGTTGGGACGGGGAGGGATATGGCTACACCTTC,TRBV6-6,TRBJ1-2,.,.
CASTPPGTVPDFYSNQPQHF,TGTGCCTCCACCCCCCCCGGGACAGTCCCCGATTTTTATAGCAATCAGCCCCAGCATTTT,TRBV19,TRBJ1-5,few,TRBD1
CASSPYSGQGSQKLFF,TGTGCCAGCAGCCCATACTCGGGACAGGGGTCTCAAAAACTGTTTTTT,TRBV3-1/TRBV3-2,TRBJ1-4,.,TRBD1
CASRGAGGQDYEQYF,TGTGCCAGCAGGGGAGCGGGAGGCCAAGACTACGAGCAGTACTTC,TRBV6-4,TRBJ2-7,.,TRBD2
CASSLTSATYNEQFF,TGCGCCAGCAGCTTGACTAGCGCGACATACAATGAGCAGTTCTTC,TRBV5-1,TRBJ2-1,.,TRBD2
CASNKAGNTGELFF,TGTGCCAGCAACAAAGCGGGAAACACCGGGGAGCTGTTTTTT,TRBV6-1,TRBJ2-2,.,TRBD2
CASSTGQGATNEKLFF,TGTGCCAGCAGCACAGGACAGGGAGCAACTAATGAAAAACTGTTTTTT,TRBV5-5,TRBJ1-4,few,TRBD1
CASSPGQGVGEQYF,TGTGCCAGCTCACCAGGACAGGGGGTGGGCGAGCAGTACTTC,TRBV18,TRBJ2-7,few,TRBD1
CASSLGTGPNQPQHF,TGCGCCAGCAGCCTGGGGACAGGGCCAAATCAGCCCCAGCATTTT,TRBV5-1,TRBJ1-5,.,TRBD1
CASSLATRRGEQYF,TGCGCCAGCAGCTTGGCCACAAGAAGGGGCGAGCAGTACTTC,TRBV5-1,TRBJ2-7,.,.
CASSQAVKNSPLHF,TGTGCCAGCAGCCAGGCTGTAAAGAATTCACCCCTCCACTTT,TRBV3-1/TRBV3-2,TRBJ1-6,.,.
CASSPDRSGYTF,TGTGCCAGCTCACCAGACAGGTCCGGCTACACCTTC,TRBV18,TRBJ1-2,.,.
CASSPGQGGTEAFF,TGTGCCAGCAGTCCCGGACAGGGCGGGACTGAAGCTTTCTTT,TRBV28,TRBJ1-1,few,TRBD1
CASSGGASASEQFF,TGTGCCAGCAGTGGGGGAGCGTCGGCGAGTGAGCAGTTCTTC,TRBV2,TRBJ2-1,.,.
CASRGQEHTEAFF,TGTGCCAGCCGGGGACAGGAGCACACTGAAGCTTTCTTT,TRBV6-5,TRBJ1-1,once,TRBD1
CASVRQDRNYGYTF,TGTGCCAGCGTCAGGCAAGACAGGAACTATGGCTACACCTTC,TRBV19,TRBJ1-2,.,.
CASSLERLVNTEAFF,TGTGCCAGCAGCCTTGAACGTTTAGTGAACACTGAAGCTTTCTTT,TRBV7-8,TRBJ1-1,once,.
CASSQNNGGTEAFF,TGTGCCAGCAGCCAGAACAACGGGGGAACTGAAGCTTTCTTT,TRBV3-1/TRBV3-2,TRBJ1-1,.,.
CASSRQGPTEKLFF,TGTGCCAGCAGTAGACAAGGCCCTACTGAAAAACTGTTTTTT,TRBV6-5,TRBJ1-4,few,.
CASSEWGATNEQFF,TGTGCCAGCAGTGAATGGGGAGCCACCAATGAGCAGTTCTTC,TRBV6-1,TRBJ2-1,.,.
CASPVSARTGGNYGYTF,TGTGCCAGCCCAGTGTCCGCCCGGACAGGGGGCAACTATGGCTACACCTTC,TRBV2,TRBJ1-2,.,TRBD1
CATSRDRGANVLTF,TGTGCCACCAGCAGAGATCGGGGGGCCAACGTCCTGACTTTC,TRBV15,TRBJ2-6,.,.
CASSLDLQNEQFF,TGTGCCAGCAGCTTGGACTTGCAGAATGAGCAGTTCTTC,TRBV3-1/TRBV3-2,TRBJ2-1,.,.
CASSYSGAGEFEQFF,TGTGCCAGCAGTTACTCGGGAGCGGGTGAGTTTGAGCAGTTCTTC,TRBV6-5,TRBJ2-1,.,.
CASQGSPYEQYF,TGTGCCAGCCAGGGTTCCCCCTACGAGCAGTACTTC,TRBV28,TRBJ2-7,.,.
CASGLGVSGNTIYF,TGTGCTAGTGGCCTCGGTGTCTCTGGAAACACCATATATTTT,TRBV12-5,TRBJ1-3,once,.
CASSYSAHRSGNTIYF,TGTGCCAGCAGTTACTCAGCCCACCGCTCTGGAAACACCATATATTTT,TRBV6-5,TRBJ1-3,few,.
CASSFGTSAADTQYF,TGCGCCAGCAGCTTTGGGACTAGCGCCGCAGATACGCAGTATTTT,TRBV5-1,TRBJ2-3,.,TRBD2
CASSARLAGDGEQFF,TGTGCCAGCAGTGCGCGACTAGCGGGGGACGGTGAGCAGTTCTTC,TRBV2,TRBJ2-1,.,TRBD2
CASSLGVAEDSLYF,TGTGCCAGCAGCTTAGGAGTCGCGGAGGACAGTCTTTACTTC,TRBV7-9,TRBJ2-7,.,.